The 17 T cell receptor beta chains below all came from one sample that was sequenced in a study of CD8 T cells in Susac syndrome. With random hexamers, roughly 0.45 to 1 ug RNA was reverse transcribed. MiXCR, run by TCRdb on the immunoSEQ multiplex PCR reads, gives a single entry per CDR3 protein. The repertoire has 120,000 or so distinct CDR3 sequences, around 94% of them found once; the top ten carry 0.093%. Sequenced input: CD4+ T cells from PBMCs. These receptors originate from a human donor with multiple sclerosis.

The chain recombines TRBV7-6 with TRBJ2-5; either TRBD1 or TRBD2 may supply D (5 bases each). The germline V gene encodes CDR1 SGHVS and CDR2 FNYEAQ. The CDR3 loop spans 15 amino acids. Trimming left V 2 bases short and J 3 bases short, with 13 bases between. CDR3: CASSLSSWGKETQYF. CDR3 bases: TGTGCCAGCAGCTTATCTTCTTGGGGGAAAGAGACCCAGTACTTC.

V is TRBV15 and J is TRBJ2-5; the D call may be TRBD1 or TRBD2 (5 bases each). Between the trimmed V and J ends, which lost 8 bases and 2 bases, there was a span of 12 bases. The CDR3 is made up of 13 amino acids. Germline V gives CDR1 LNHNV, CDR2 YYDKDF (reference sequence). CDR3 DNA: TGTGCCACCGCCTTTGGGGGTCAAGAGACCCAGTACTTC. Protein sequence: CATAFGGQETQYF. The full variable domain, completed using reference TRBV15 and TRBJ2-5, is DAMVIQNPRYQVTQFGKPVTLSCSQTLNHNVMYWYQQKSSQAPKLLFHYYDKDFNNEADTPDNFQSRRPNTSFCFLDIRSPGLGDTAMYLCATAFGGQETQYFGPGTRLLVL.

The rearrangement uses TRBV3-1 and TRBJ1-1; the D gene is possibly TRBD1 (6 bases). The CDR3 totals 15 residues. Germline loops: CDR1 LGHDT, CDR2 YNNKEL (reference sequence). V lost 7 bases and J 1 base, leaving 16 bases between the germline ends. CDR3 sequence (DNA): TGTGCCAGCACCCCAACCGGGACACCGAACACTGAAGCTTTCTTT. Translation: CASTPTGTPNTEAFF.

This clonotype was recorded only once. The CDR3 sequence is CAIRSMDGEAFF. The CDR3 region has the DNA TGTGCCATCCGCTCGATGGATGGTGAAGCTTTCTTT. The J gene is TRBJ1-1, the V gene TRBV10-3, with D uncertain. V was trimmed by 8 bases and J by 7 bases, leaving 14 bases between them. This CDR3 has 12 residues. Germline V CDR1 and CDR2: ENHRY, SYGVKD.

This chain connects TRBV6-5 to TRBJ1-4; possibly TRBD1 for D (5 bases). Trimming removed 0 bases from V and 2 bases from J, with 25 bases in between. Germline assignment: CDR1 MNHEY and CDR2 SVGAGI. This CDR3 has 21 amino acids. The CDR3 spells CASSYSTRPREKWGTNEKLFF. In DNA, the CDR3 is TGTGCCAGCAGTTACTCGACTCGGCCTAGGGAAAAGTGGGGGACTAATGAAAAACTGTTTTTT.

This chain connects TRBV9 to TRBJ1-1; no definite D call. This CDR3 has 14 amino acids. CDR1 is SGDLS, CDR2 YYNGEE, per germline. V was pared by 0 bases and J by 3 bases, with 9 bases between. This chain's CDR3 is CASSVVGPHTEAFF. For the CDR3, the DNA is TGTGCCAGCAGCGTAGTTGGCCCGCACACTGAAGCTTTCTTT. The entire variable domain, with the rest obtained from reference TRBV9 and TRBJ1-1, is as follows: DSGVTQTPKHLITATGQRVTLRCSPRSGDLSVYWYQQSLDQGLQFLIQYYNGEERAKGNILERFSAQQFPDLHSELNLSSLELGDSALYFCASSVVGPHTEAFFGQGTRLTVV.

This sequence joins TRBV18 and TRBJ2-2; D gene ambiguous. Germline V gene lookup returns CDR1 KGHSH and CDR2 LQKENI. Trimming took 3 bases from V and 4 from J, leaving 12 bases between them. The CDR3 covers 15 residues. The CDR3 protein is CASSPTQDPTGELFF. CDR3 bases: TGTGCCAGCTCACCCACCCAGGATCCCACCGGGGAGCTGTTTTTT.

The gene calls are TRBV9 and TRBJ1-6; D gene ambiguous. Germline loops: CDR1 SGDLS, CDR2 YYNGEE. The V and J ends lost 3 bases and 2 bases respectively, with 9 bases between them. The length of the CDR3 is 15 residues. This CDR3 reads CASSATTTYNSPLHF. The CDR3, as DNA: TGTGCCAGCAGCGCTACTACAACCTATAATTCACCCCTCCACTTT.

The chain carries TRBV28 and TRBJ2-7; tentatively, D is TRBD1 (6 bases). The V end lost 2 bases, the J end lost 6 bases, and 11 bases lay between the germline ends. This CDR3 contains 13 residues. Germline V gives CDR1 MDHEN, CDR2 SYDVKM. CDR3 nucleotides: TGTGCCAGCAGTTTACACAGGGTGGGCGAGCAGTACTTC. It encodes CASSLHRVGEQYF.

This clonotype was detected once. The V call is TRBV30, the J call TRBJ2-7; D possibly corresponds to TRBD2 (6 bases). Germline loops: CDR1 GTSNPN, CDR2 SVGIG (reference sequence). V was trimmed by 2 bases and J by 4 bases, leaving 12 bases between them. The CDR3 totals 13 residues. The CDR3 region is CAWSPAGWYEQYF. The CDR3 region has the DNA TGTGCCTGGAGTCCTGCGGGATGGTACGAGCAGTACTTC.

The chain has TRBV3-1 and TRBJ2-3; D call uncertain. The CDR3 is made up of 13 amino acids. Deletions cut 1 base from V and 5 bases from J, with 7 bases between. From germline, CDR1 is LGHDT and CDR2 YNNKEL (reference sequence). CDR3 region: CASSQGGGDTQYF. CDR3 in DNA: TGTGCCAGCAGCCAAGGCGGCGGAGATACGCAGTATTTT.

The V and J genes are TRBV27 and TRBJ1-4, with 7 positions matching TRBD1. Germline-derived CDR1 and CDR2 are MNHEY and SMNVEV (reference sequence). This CDR3 is built from 16 residues. V shed 3 bases and J 4 bases; nucleotides not matched to a gene: 8. CDR3 DNA: TGTGCCAGCAGTTTTTACAGGGGCGGAGATAATGAAAAACTGTTTTTT. It is translated as CASSFYRGGDNEKLFF.

V and J are TRBV29-1 and TRBJ2-5; 8 bases are a match to TRBD1. The germline V gene encodes CDR1 SQVTM and CDR2 ANQGSEA. Trimming cost V 4 bases and J 1 base; bases outside gene matches: 2. The CDR3 runs 13 residues. CDR3 coding DNA: TGCAGCGTTGCCCAGGGGGCCCAAGAGACCCAGTACTTC. This translates into CSVAQGAQETQYF.

J is TRBJ2-7 and V is TRBV7-3; TRBD1 matches 10 bases. V shed 5 bases, J shed 4 bases, and the junction held 2 bases outside the gene matches. From germline, CDR1 is SGHTA and CDR2 FQGTGA. The CDR3 extends over 13 amino acids. The CDR3 is CASSRTGGYEQYF. The CDR3 coding sequence is TGTGCCAGCAGCCGGACAGGGGGGTACGAGCAGTACTTC.

The chain links TRBV6-2 or TRBV6-3 to TRBJ2-1; D not resolved. The CDR3 sequence is 11 residues long. Germline lookup yields CDR1 MNHEY and CDR2 SVGEGT. With 2 bases removed from V and 7 bases from J, the gap between germline ends came to 3 bases. CDR3 bases: TGTGCCAGCAGTTACCCTAATGAGCAGTTCTTC. Its translation is CASSYPNEQFF.

Here the CDR3 DNA reads TGTGCCTGGAATGTACTTAGCGGGGGCGACGAGCAGTACTTC. Translating gives CAWNVLSGGDEQYF. This chain joins TRBV30 and TRBJ2-7, with TRBD2 matching 9 bases. Germline-derived CDR1 and CDR2 are GTSNPN and SVGIG (reference sequence). V trimming: 4 bases; J trimming: 5 bases; junction bases outside the gene matches: 9. This CDR3 is 14 amino acids long. Full variable domain (rest looked up from reference TRBV30 and TRBJ2-7): SQTIHQWPATLVQPVGSPLSLECTVEGTSNPNLYWYRQAAGRGLQLLFYSVGIGQISSEVPQNLSASRPQDRQFILSSKKLLLSDSGFYLCAWNVLSGGDEQYFGPGTRLTVT.

The chain links TRBV18 to TRBJ1-5; TRBD1 might be the D (5 bases). V was clipped by 5 bases and J by 1 base, with 18 bases between them. Germline CDR1 and CDR2: KGHSH and LQKENI. CDR3 size: 17 residues. Here the CDR3 DNA reads TGTGCCAGCTCATTACGGCAAGTCGGGGGGAGCAATCAGCCCCAGCATTTT. Its protein is CASSLRQVGGSNQPQHF.